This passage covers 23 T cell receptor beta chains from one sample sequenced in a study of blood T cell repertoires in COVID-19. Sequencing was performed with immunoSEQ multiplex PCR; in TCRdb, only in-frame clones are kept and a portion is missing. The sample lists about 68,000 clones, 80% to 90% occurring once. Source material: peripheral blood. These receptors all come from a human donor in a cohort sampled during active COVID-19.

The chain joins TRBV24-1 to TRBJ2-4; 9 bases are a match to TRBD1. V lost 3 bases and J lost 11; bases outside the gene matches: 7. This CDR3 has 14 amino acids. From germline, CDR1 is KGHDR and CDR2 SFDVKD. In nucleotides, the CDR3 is TGTGCCACCAGTGATAGTGGGACAGGGAGGGTTCAGTACTTC. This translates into CATSDSGTGRVQYF.

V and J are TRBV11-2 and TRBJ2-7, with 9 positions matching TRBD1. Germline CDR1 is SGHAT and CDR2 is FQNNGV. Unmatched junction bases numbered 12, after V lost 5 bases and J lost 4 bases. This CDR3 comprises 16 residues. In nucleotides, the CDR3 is TGTGCCAGCAGCCAAAGATCCGGGACAGGGATGTACGAGCAGTACTTC. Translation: CASSQRSGTGMYEQYF. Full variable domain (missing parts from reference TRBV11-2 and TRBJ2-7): EAGVAQSPRYKIIEKRQSVAFWCNPISGHATLYWYQQILGQGPKLLIQFQNNGVVDDSQLPKDRFSAERLKGVDSTLKIQPAKLEDSAVYLCASSQRSGTGMYEQYFGPGTRLTVT.

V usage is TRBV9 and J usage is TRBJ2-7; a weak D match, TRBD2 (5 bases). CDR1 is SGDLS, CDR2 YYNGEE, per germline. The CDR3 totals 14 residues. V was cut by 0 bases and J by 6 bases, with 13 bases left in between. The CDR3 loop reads CASSVEGAGGEQYF. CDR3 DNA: TGTGCCAGCAGCGTAGAGGGTGCGGGTGGCGAGCAGTACTTC.

CDR3 protein: CASSSTGTGLYEQYF. The CDR3 region has the DNA TGTGCCAGCAGTTCAACCGGGACAGGGCTTTACGAGCAGTACTTC. V usage is TRBV28 and J usage is TRBJ2-7; 9 bases match TRBD1. V was clipped by 4 bases and J by 4 bases; unmatched bases: 8. This CDR3 has 15 residues. Looked up from germline, CDR1 is MDHEN and CDR2 is SYDVKM.

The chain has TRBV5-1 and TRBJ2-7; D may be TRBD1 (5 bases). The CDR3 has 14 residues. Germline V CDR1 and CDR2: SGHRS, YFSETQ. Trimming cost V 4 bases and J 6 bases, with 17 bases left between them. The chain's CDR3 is CASSALDARGEQYF. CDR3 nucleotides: TGCGCCAGCAGCGCGCTAGACGCAAGGGGCGAGCAGTACTTC.

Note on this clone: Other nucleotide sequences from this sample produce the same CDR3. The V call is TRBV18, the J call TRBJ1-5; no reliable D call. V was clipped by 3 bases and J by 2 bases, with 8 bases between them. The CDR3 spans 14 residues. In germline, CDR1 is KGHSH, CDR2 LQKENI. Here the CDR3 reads CASSPGQGNQPQHF. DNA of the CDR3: TGTGCCAGCTCACCTGGGCAGGGCAATCAGCCCCAGCATTTT. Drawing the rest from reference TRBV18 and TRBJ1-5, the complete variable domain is NAGVMQNPRHLVRRRGQEARLRCSPMKGHSHVYWYRQLPEEGLKFMVYLQKENIIDESGMPKERFSAEFPKEGPSILRIQQVVRGDSAAYFCASSPGQGNQPQHFGDGTRLSIL.

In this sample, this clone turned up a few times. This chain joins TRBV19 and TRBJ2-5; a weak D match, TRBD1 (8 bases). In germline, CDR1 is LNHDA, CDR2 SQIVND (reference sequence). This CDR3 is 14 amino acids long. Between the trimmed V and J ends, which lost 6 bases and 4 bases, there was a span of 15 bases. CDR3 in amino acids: CASRGTGGGETQYF. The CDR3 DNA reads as TGTGCCAGTAGGGGAACAGGGGGGGGAGAGACCCAGTACTTC.

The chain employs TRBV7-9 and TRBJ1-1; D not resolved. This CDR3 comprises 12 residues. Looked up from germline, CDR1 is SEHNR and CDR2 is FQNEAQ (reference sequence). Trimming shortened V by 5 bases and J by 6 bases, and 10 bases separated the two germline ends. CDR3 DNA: TGTGCCAGCAGCCCCACGGGTCCTGAAGCTTTCTTT. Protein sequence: CASSPTGPEAFF. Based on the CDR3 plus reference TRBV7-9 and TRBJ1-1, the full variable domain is DTGVSQNPRHKITKRGQNVTFRCDPISEHNRLYWYRQTLGQGPEFLTYFQNEAQLEKSRLLSDRFSAERPKGSFSTLEIQRTEQGDSAMYLCASSPTGPEAFFGQGTRLTVV.

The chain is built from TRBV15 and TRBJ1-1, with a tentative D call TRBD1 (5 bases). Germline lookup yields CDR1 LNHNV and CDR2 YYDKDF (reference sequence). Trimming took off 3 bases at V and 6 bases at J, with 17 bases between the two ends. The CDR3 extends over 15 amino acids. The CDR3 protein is CATSSTRAGGAEAFF. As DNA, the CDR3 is TGTGCCACCAGCAGTACGAGAGCGGGAGGGGCTGAAGCTTTCTTT.

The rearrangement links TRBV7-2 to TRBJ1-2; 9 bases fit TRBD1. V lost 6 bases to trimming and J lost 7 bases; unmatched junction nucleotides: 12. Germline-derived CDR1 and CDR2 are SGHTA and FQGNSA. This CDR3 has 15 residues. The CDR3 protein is CASSNGGVTGGGYTF. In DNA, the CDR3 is TGTGCCAGCAGTAATGGGGGAGTGACAGGGGGTGGCTACACCTTC.

Written as DNA, the CDR3 is TGTGCCACCAGTGATTCCGGACAGGGCCGCTTTGGCTACACCTTC. This encodes CATSDSGQGRFGYTF. This chain joins TRBV24-1 and TRBJ1-2; 8 bases align to TRBD1. The V and J ends lost 2 bases and 7 bases, in that order; junction bases with no gene match: 8. The length of the CDR3 is 15 residues. The V gene's germline CDR1 is KGHDR and CDR2 SFDVKD.

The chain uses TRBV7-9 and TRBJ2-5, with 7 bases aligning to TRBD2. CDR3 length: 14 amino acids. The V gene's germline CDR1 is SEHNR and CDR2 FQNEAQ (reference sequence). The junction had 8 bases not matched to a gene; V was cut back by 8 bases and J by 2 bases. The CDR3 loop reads CASRGRVGQETQYF. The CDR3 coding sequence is TGTGCCAGCCGCGGGAGAGTCGGGCAAGAGACCCAGTACTTC.

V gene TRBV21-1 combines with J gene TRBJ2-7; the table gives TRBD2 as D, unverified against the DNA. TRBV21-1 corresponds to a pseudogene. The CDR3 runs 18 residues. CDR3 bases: TGTGCCAGCAGCAAAGGTACTAGCGGGAGGTGTTGTCCCTACGAGCAGTACTTC. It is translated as CASSKGTSGRCCPYEQYF.

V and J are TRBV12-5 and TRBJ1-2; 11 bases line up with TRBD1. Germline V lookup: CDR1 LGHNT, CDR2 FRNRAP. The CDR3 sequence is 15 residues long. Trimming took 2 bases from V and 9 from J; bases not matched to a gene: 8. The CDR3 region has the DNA TGTGCTAGTGGTTTGTGGGGACAGGGGGTTTCGCGCTACACCTTC. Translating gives CASGLWGQGVSRYTF.

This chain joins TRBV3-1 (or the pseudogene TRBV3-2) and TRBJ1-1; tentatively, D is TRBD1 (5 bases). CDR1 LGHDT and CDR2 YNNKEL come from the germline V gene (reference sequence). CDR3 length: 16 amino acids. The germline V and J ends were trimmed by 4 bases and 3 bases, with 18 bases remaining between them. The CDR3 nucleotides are TGTGCCAGCAGCCGGAGGGGAGCAGGGTCTGACACTGAAGCTTTCTTT. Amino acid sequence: CASSRRGAGSDTEAFF.

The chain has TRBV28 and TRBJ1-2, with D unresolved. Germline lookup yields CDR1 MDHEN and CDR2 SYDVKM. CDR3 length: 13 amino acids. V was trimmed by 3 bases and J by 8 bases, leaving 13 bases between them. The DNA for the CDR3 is TGTGCCAGCAGTTTTTGGGCCACGGGGGGCTACACCTTC. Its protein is CASSFWATGGYTF.

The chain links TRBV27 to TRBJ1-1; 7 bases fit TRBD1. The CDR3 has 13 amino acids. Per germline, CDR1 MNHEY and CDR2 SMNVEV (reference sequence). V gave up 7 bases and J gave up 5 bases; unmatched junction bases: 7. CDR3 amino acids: CASKLRGETEAFF. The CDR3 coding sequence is TGTGCCAGCAAACTCAGGGGGGAGACTGAAGCTTTCTTT.

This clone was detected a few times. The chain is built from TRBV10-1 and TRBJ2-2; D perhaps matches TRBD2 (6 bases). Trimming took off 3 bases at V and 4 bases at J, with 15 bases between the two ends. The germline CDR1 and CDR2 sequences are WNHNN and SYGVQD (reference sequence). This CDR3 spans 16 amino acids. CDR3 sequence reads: CASSDALGGSTGELFF. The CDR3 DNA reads TGCGCCAGCAGTGACGCCTTGGGGGGATCCACCGGGGAGCTGTTTTTT.

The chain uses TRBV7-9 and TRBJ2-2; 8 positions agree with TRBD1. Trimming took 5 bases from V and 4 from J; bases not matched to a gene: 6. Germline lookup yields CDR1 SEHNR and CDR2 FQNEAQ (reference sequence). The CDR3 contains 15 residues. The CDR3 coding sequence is TGTGCCAGCAGCCCGGGACAGGCCGGCACCGGGGAGCTGTTTTTT. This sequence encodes CASSPGQAGTGELFF.

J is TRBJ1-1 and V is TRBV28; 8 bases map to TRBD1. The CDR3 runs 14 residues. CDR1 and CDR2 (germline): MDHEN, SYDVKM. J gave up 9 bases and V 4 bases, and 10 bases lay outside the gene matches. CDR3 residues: CASSSAPGQGKAFF. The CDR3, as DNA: TGTGCCAGCAGTTCAGCCCCCGGACAGGGTAAAGCTTTCTTT.

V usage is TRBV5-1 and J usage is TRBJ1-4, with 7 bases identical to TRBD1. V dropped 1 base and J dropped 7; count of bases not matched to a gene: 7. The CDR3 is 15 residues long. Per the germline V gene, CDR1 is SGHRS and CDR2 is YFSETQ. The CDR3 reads CASSLLTGAGEKLFF. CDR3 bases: TGCGCCAGCAGCTTGCTTACAGGGGCTGGTGAAAAACTGTTTTTT.

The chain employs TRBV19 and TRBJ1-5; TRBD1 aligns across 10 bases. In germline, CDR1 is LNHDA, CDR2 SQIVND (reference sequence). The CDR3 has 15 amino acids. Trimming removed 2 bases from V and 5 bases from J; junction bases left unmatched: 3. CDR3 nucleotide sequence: TGTGCCAGTAGTATATTTGGGACAGGGGATCAGCCCCAGCATTTT. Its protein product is CASSIFGTGDQPQHF.

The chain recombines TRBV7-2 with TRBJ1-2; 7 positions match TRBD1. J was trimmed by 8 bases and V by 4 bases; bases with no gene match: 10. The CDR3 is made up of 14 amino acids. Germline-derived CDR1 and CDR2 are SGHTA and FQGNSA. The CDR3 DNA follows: TGTGCCAGCAGCTCTCCGACAGGGCCTTTCGGCTACACCTTC. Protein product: CASSSPTGPFGYTF.